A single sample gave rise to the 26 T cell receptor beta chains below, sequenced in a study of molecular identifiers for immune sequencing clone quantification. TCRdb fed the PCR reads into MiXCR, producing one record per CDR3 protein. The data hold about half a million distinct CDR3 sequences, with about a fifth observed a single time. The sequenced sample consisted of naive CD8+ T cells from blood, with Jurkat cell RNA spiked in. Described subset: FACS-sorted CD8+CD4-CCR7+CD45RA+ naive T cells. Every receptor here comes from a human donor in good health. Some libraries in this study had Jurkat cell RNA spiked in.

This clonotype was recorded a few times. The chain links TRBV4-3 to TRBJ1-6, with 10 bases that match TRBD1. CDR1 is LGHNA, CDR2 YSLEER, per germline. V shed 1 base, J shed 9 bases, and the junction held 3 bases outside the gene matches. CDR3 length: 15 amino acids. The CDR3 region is CASSQVRTGGSPLHF. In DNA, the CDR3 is TGCGCCAGCAGCCAAGTCAGGACAGGGGGTTCACCCCTCCACTTT.

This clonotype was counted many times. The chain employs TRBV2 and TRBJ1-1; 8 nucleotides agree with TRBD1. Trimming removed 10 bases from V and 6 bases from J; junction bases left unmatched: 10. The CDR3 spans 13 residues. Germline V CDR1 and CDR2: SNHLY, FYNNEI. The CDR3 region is CATEDRVGPEAFF. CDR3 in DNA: TGTGCCACCGAGGACAGGGTGGGCCCTGAAGCTTTCTTT.

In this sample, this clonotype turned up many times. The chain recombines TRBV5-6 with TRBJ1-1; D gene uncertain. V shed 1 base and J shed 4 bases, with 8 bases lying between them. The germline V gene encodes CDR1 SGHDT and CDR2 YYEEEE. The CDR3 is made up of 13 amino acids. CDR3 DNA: TGTGCCAGCAGCTTGATCAGCGGCACTGAAGCTTTCTTT. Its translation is CASSLISGTEAFF. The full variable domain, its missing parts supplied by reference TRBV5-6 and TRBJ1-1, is DAGVTQSPTHLIKTRGQQVTLRCSPKSGHDTVSWYQQALGQGPQFIFQYYEEEERQRGNFPDRFSGHQFPNYSSELNVNALLLGDSALYLCASSLISGTEAFFGQGTRLTVV.

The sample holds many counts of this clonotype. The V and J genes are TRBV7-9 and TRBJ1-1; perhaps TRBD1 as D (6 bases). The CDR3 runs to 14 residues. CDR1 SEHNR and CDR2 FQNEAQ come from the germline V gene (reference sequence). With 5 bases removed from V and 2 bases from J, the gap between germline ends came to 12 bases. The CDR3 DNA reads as TGTGCCAGCAGCGCCCTGGACAGAAACACTGAAGCTTTCTTT. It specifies CASSALDRNTEAFF.

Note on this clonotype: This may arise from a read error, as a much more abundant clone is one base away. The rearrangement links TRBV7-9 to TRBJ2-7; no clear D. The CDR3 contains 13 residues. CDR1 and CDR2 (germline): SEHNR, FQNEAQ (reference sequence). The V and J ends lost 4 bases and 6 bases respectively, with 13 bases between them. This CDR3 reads CASSSPARCEQYF. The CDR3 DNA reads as TGTGCCAGCAGCTCCCCAGCGAGGTGCGAGCAGTACTTC.

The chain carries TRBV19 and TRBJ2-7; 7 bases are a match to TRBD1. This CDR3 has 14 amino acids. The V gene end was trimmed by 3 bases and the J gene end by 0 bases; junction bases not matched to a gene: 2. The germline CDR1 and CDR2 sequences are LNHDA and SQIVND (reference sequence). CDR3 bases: TGTGCCAGTAGTATGACAGGGTCCTCCTACGAGCAGTACTTC. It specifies CASSMTGSSYEQYF.

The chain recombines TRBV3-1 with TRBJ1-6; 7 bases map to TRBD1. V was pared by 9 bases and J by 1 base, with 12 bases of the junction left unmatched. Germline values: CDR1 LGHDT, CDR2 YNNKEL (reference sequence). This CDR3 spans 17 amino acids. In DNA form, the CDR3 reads TGTGCCAGGGGCCATTTCGGACAGGAATCCTATAATTCACCCCTCCACTTT. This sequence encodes CARGHFGQESYNSPLHF.

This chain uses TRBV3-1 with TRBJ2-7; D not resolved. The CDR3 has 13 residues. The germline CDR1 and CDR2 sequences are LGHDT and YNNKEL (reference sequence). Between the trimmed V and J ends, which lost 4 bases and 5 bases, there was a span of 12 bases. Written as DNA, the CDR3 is TGTGCCAGCAGCCCCCCTTTGGGCAACGAGCAGTACTTC. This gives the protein CASSPPLGNEQYF.

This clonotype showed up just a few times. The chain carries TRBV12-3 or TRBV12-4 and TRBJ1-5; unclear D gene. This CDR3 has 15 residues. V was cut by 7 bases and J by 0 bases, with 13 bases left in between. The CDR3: CASKDSGDSNQPQHF. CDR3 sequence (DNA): TGTGCCAGCAAGGACTCCGGAGATAGCAATCAGCCCCAGCATTTT.

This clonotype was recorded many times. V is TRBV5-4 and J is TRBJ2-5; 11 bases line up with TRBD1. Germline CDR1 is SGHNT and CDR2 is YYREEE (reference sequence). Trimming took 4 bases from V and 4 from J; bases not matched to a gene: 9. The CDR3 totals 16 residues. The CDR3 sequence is CASSHGTGGIRETQYF. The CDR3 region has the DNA TGTGCCAGCAGCCATGGGACAGGGGGTATTAGAGAGACCCAGTACTTC.

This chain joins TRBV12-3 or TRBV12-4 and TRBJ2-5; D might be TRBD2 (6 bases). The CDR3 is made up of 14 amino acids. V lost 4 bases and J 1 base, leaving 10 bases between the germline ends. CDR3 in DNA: TGTGCCAGCAGTTCGGCGGGGCCCCAAGAGACCCAGTACTTC. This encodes CASSSAGPQETQYF.

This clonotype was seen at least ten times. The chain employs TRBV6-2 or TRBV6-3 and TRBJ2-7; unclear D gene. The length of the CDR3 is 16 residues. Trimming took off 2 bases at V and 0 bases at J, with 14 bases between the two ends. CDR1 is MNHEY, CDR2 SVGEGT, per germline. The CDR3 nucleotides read TGTGCCAGCAGTTACGACGGCCTAAAGAGCTCCTACGAGCAGTACTTC. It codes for CASSYDGLKSSYEQYF.

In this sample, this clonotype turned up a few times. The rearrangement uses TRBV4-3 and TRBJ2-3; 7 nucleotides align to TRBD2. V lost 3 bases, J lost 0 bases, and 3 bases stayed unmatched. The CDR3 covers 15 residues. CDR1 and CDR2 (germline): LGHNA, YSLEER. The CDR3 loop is CASSHWEGSTDTQYF. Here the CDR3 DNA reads TGCGCCAGCAGCCATTGGGAGGGCAGCACAGATACGCAGTATTTT.

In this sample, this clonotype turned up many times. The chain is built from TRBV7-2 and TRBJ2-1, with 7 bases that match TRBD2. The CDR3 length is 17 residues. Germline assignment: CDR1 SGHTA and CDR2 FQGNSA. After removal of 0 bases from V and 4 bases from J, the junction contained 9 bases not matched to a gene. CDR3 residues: CASSLAVGLAVYNEQFF. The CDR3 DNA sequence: TGTGCCAGCAGCTTAGCTGTCGGGCTAGCGGTTTACAATGAGCAGTTCTTC. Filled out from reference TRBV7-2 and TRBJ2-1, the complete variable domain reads GAGVSQSPSNKVTEKGKDVELRCDPISGHTALYWYRQSLGQGLEFLIYFQGNSAPDKSGLPSDRFSAERTGGSVSTLTIQRTQQEDSAVYLCASSLAVGLAVYNEQFFGPGTRLTVL.

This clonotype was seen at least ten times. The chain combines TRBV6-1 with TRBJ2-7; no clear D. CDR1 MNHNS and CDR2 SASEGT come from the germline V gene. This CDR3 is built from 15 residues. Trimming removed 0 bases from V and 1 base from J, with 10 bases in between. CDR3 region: CASSEAEVGSYEQYF. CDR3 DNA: TGTGCCAGCAGTGAAGCAGAGGTCGGATCCTACGAGCAGTACTTC.

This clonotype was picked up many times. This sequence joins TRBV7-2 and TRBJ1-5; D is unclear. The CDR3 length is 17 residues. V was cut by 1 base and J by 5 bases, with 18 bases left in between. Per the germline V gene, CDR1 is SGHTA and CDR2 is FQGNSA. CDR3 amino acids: CASSLESRSGYHQPQHF. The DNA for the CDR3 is TGTGCCAGCAGCTTAGAGTCACGGTCGGGGTATCATCAGCCCCAGCATTTT. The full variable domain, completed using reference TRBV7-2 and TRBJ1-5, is GAGVSQSPSNKVTEKGKDVELRCDPISGHTALYWYRQSLGQGLEFLIYFQGNSAPDKSGLPSDRFSAERTGGSVSTLTIQRTQQEDSAVYLCASSLESRSGYHQPQHFGDGTRLSIL.

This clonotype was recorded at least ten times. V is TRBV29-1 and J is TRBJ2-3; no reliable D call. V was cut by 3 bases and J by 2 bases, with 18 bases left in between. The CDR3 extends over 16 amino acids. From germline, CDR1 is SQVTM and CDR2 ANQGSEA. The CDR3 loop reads CSVDLGRALDTDTQYF. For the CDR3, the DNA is TGCAGCGTTGATCTAGGTAGGGCTTTGGACACAGATACGCAGTATTTT.

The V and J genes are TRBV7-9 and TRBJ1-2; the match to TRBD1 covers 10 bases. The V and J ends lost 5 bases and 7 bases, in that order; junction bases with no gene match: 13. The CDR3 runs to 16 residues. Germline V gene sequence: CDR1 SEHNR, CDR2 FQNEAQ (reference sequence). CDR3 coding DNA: TGTGCCAGCAGCAACTCACTTTGGGACAGGGGTGTTGGCTACACCTTC. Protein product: CASSNSLWDRGVGYTF.

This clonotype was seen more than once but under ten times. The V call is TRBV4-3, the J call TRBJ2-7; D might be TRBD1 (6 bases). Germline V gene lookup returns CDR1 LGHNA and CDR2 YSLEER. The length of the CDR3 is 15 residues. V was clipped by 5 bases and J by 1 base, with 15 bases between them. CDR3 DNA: TGCGCCAGCAGCGAAGCCCTTACAGGGTCCTACGAGCAGTACTTC. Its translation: CASSEALTGSYEQYF.

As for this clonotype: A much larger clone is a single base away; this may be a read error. CDR3: CASSFGAGVLEAFF. CDR3 DNA sequence: TGTGCCAGCAGCTTCGGGGCAGGGGTTCTTGAAGCTTTCTTT. This chain links TRBV5-6 with TRBJ1-1; weak D call: TRBD1 (6 bases). With 2 bases removed from V and 7 bases from J, the gap between germline ends came to 15 bases. Per the germline V gene, CDR1 is SGHDT and CDR2 is YYEEEE. There are 14 residues in the CDR3.

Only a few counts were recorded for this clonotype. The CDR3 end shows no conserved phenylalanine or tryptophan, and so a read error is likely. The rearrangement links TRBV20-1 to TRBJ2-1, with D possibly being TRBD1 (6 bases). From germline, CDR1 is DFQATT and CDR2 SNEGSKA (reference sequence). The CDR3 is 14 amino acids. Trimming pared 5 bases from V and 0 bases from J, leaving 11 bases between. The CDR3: CSALTGSSYNEQFS. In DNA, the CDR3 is TGCAGTGCTCTAACAGGGAGCTCCTACAATGAGCAGTTCTCC.

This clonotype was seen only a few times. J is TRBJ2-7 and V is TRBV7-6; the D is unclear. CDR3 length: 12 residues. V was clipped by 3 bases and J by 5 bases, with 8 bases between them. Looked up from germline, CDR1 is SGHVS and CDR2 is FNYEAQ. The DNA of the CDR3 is TGTGCCAGCAGCTTCGAGAGCGACGAGCAGTACTTC. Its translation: CASSFESDEQYF.

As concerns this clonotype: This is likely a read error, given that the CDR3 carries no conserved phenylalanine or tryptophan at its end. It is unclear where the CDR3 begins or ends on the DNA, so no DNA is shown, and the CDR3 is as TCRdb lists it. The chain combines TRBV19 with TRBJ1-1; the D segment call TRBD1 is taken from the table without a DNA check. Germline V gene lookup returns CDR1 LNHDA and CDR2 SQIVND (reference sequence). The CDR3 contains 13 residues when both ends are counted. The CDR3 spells CASSIGPTGVTFL.

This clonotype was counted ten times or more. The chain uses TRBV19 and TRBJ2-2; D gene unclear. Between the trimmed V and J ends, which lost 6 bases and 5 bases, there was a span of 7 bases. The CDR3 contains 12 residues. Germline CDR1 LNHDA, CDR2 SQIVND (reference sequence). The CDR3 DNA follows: TGTGCCAGTAGAGGCGGTACCGGGGAGCTGTTTTTT. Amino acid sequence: CASRGGTGELFF.

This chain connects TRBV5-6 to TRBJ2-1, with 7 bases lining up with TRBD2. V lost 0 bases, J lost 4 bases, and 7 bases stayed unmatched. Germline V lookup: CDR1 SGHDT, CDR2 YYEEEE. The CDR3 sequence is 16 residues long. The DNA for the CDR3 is TGTGCCAGCAGCTTGGACCAGCGGGGAACTTACAATGAGCAGTTCTTC. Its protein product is CASSLDQRGTYNEQFF.

The CDR3 loop is CASSFRSDPKKEFF. The CDR3 DNA reads as TGTGCCAGCAGTTTTCGGAGTGACCCAAAGAAGGAGTTCTTC. The chain recombines TRBV27 with TRBJ2-1; D uncertain. V dropped 3 bases and J dropped 14 bases, with 20 bases sitting between them. Germline-derived CDR1 and CDR2 are MNHEY and SMNVEV (reference sequence). The CDR3 runs to 14 residues.